Below are 21 T cell receptor beta chains sequenced from a single sample in a study of T cell responses to AZD1222 COVID-19 vaccine. The protocol was immunoSEQ multiplex PCR, while the TCRdb copy is restricted to in-frame clones and leaves out a portion. The table lists approximately 110,000 clones, roughly 86% of them singletons. The sequenced sample was peripheral blood, obtained on day 0 of AZD1222 vaccination. The receptors were sampled from an adult in good health.

For the CDR3, the DNA is TGCAGTGCCCCCGCCGCTAGGGGCCAGTACTTC. Protein product: CSAPAARGQYF. V is TRBV20-1 and J is TRBJ2-5; D perhaps matches TRBD1 (5 bases). This CDR3 has 11 residues. Per the germline V gene, CDR1 is DFQATT and CDR2 is SNEGSKA (reference sequence). V dropped 6 bases and J dropped 10 bases, with 15 bases sitting between them.

The rearrangement joins TRBV6-5 to TRBJ1-2, with D unclear. With 7 bases removed from V and 7 bases from J, the gap between germline ends came to 16 bases. The CDR3 is 13 residues long. Germline CDR1 reads MNHEY; CDR2 reads SVGAGI. The CDR3 sequence is CASTTDGRGGYTF. DNA of the CDR3: TGTGCCAGCACCACGGACGGCCGTGGTGGCTACACCTTC.

The chain combines TRBV5-1 with TRBJ2-5; D gene unclear. Germline CDR1 and CDR2: SGHRS and YFSETQ. Trimming removed 0 bases from V and 1 base from J, with 10 bases in between. There are 15 residues in the CDR3. CDR3 sequence reads: CASSLVPASQETQYF. As DNA, the CDR3 is TGCGCCAGCAGCTTGGTACCGGCTTCCCAAGAGACCCAGTACTTC.

This chain uses TRBV5-6 with TRBJ2-4; D is undetermined. Trimming took 0 bases from V and 0 from J, leaving 7 bases between them. Germline loops: CDR1 SGHDT, CDR2 YYEEEE. This CDR3 has 15 residues. The CDR3 sequence is CASSLGLLAKNIQYF. DNA for the CDR3: TGTGCCAGCAGCTTGGGGCTGTTAGCCAAAAACATTCAGTACTTC. The variable domain in full, with the rest retrieved from reference TRBV5-6 and TRBJ2-4, is DAGVTQSPTHLIKTRGQQVTLRCSPKSGHDTVSWYQQALGQGPQFIFQYYEEEERQRGNFPDRFSGHQFPNYSSELNVNALLLGDSALYLCASSLGLLAKNIQYFGAGTRLSVL.

The chain has TRBV19 and TRBJ1-5; a weak D match, TRBD1 (6 bases). Germline CDR1 reads LNHDA; CDR2 reads SQIVND (reference sequence). This CDR3 region has 14 residues. The germline V and J ends were trimmed by 2 bases and 3 bases, with 8 bases remaining between them. CDR3 region: CASSISGVNQPQHF. The CDR3, as DNA: TGTGCCAGTAGTATATCAGGGGTCAATCAGCCCCAGCATTTT.

The chain links TRBV9 to TRBJ2-5; possible D gene TRBD1, 6 bases. Germline assignment: CDR1 SGDLS and CDR2 YYNGEE. The CDR3 spans 14 residues. V lost 3 bases to trimming and J lost 6 bases, with 15 bases between them. CDR3 sequence reads: CASSDDTGRKTQYF. DNA for the CDR3: TGTGCCAGCAGCGATGATACAGGGAGAAAGACCCAGTACTTC.

The CDR3 nucleotides are TGTGCCAGCAGCGTAGACCCTGACAGCTCTGGGGCCAACGTCCTGACTTTC. This encodes CASSVDPDSSGANVLTF. J is TRBJ2-6 and V is TRBV9; D possibly corresponds to TRBD1 (5 bases). This CDR3 comprises 17 residues. Between the trimmed V and J ends, which lost 0 bases and 0 bases, there was a span of 10 bases. Germline V gene sequence: CDR1 SGDLS, CDR2 YYNGEE. Variable domain in full (rest from reference TRBV9 and TRBJ2-6): DSGVTQTPKHLITATGQRVTLRCSPRSGDLSVYWYQQSLDQGLQFLIQYYNGEERAKGNILERFSAQQFPDLHSELNLSSLELGDSALYFCASSVDPDSSGANVLTFGAGSRLTVL.

The chain has TRBV6-5 and TRBJ1-3, with D uncertain. The germline CDR1 and CDR2 sequences are MNHEY and SVGAGI. The V and J ends lost 5 bases and 2 bases respectively, with 10 bases between them. CDR3 size: 14 residues. Here the CDR3 DNA reads TGTGCCAGCAGTCCGAGACGGGCTGGAAACACCATATATTTT. Its protein is CASSPRRAGNTIYF.

V and J are TRBV5-1 and TRBJ2-5; 9 nucleotides align to TRBD1. This CDR3 spans 14 amino acids. Germline V gene data show CDR1 as SGHRS and CDR2 as YFSETQ. Germline trimming cut 3 bases from V and 6 bases from J; bases unmatched to any gene: 6. In nucleotides, the CDR3 is TGCGCCAGCAGCTCCGGACAGGGGTTAAAGACCCAGTACTTC. Its translation: CASSSGQGLKTQYF.

The chain links TRBV6-5 to TRBJ2-1; unclear D gene. Germline loops: CDR1 MNHEY, CDR2 SVGAGI. The V end was cut by 6 bases, the J end by 4 bases, with 7 bases between. There are 12 residues in the CDR3. In DNA form, the CDR3 reads TGTGCCAGCAGGGGGTGGTACAATGAGCAGTTCTTC. Its protein product is CASRGWYNEQFF.

This rearrangement joins TRBV13 to TRBJ2-5; 7 bases are a match to TRBD1. The CDR3 is made up of 14 amino acids. Trimming cost V 1 base and J 2 bases; bases outside gene matches: 1. Germline CDR1 reads PRHDT; CDR2 reads FYEKMQ (reference sequence). This CDR3 is CASSLARGQETQYF. The CDR3 nucleotides read TGTGCCAGCAGCTTAGCCAGGGGGCAAGAGACCCAGTACTTC. The full variable domain, completed using reference TRBV13 and TRBJ2-5, is AAGVIQSPRHLIKEKRETATLKCYPIPRHDTVYWYQQGPGQDPQFLISFYEKMQSDKGSIPDRFSAQQFSDYHSELNMSSLELGDSALYFCASSLARGQETQYFGPGTRLLVL.

This clone was counted a single time. The rearrangement joins TRBV9 to TRBJ2-1; 8 bases are a match to TRBD1. Germline assignment: CDR1 SGDLS and CDR2 YYNGEE. This CDR3 is 16 amino acids long. Trimming at V came to 2 bases and at J to 0 bases, leaving 4 bases not matched to a gene. The CDR3 loop is CASSVLQGGSYNEQFF. DNA for the CDR3: TGTGCCAGCAGCGTTTTACAGGGGGGCTCCTACAATGAGCAGTTCTTC.

This clone occurred once. The CDR3 is CASSFGGGNTIYF. The CDR3 nucleotides are TGTGCCAGCAGTTTTGGGGGCGGAAACACCATATATTTT. The rearrangement uses TRBV12-3 or TRBV12-4 and TRBJ1-3, with D perhaps TRBD1 (6 bases). V dropped 3 bases and J dropped 4 bases, with 7 bases sitting between them. The CDR3 runs to 13 residues.

The rearrangement uses TRBV5-6 and TRBJ1-6, with D perhaps matching TRBD1 (5 bases). This CDR3 spans 15 amino acids. The ends were cut back, 0 bases at V and 10 bases at J, with 14 bases in the middle. Germline V gene sequence: CDR1 SGHDT, CDR2 YYEEEE. This CDR3 is CASSLAIGGRSPLHF. CDR3 bases: TGTGCCAGCAGCTTGGCCATCGGGGGGAGGTCACCCCTCCACTTT.

This clone was seen a handful of times. V gene TRBV19 combines with J gene TRBJ1-2; no definite D call. Germline CDR1 LNHDA, CDR2 SQIVND (reference sequence). Trimming took 1 base from V and 2 from J, leaving 8 bases between them. The CDR3 is 14 residues long. The CDR3 bases are TGTGCCAGTAGTATAGTTGGCGGAAACTATGGCTACACCTTC. This encodes CASSIVGGNYGYTF.

V is TRBV3-1 (or the pseudogene TRBV3-2) and J is TRBJ1-5; D remains ambiguous. The germline V gene encodes CDR1 LGHDT and CDR2 YNNKEL (reference sequence). This CDR3 region has 16 residues. Trimming removed 3 bases at V and 3 bases at J, with 15 bases between. The CDR3 loop is CASSQSSWLNNQPQHF. CDR3 nucleotides: TGTGCCAGCAGCCAGTCCTCTTGGCTTAACAATCAGCCCCAGCATTTT.

This clone came up once. V and J are TRBV19 and TRBJ1-1; 12 bases fit TRBD1. Germline V lookup: CDR1 LNHDA, CDR2 SQIVND (reference sequence). The CDR3 extends over 16 amino acids. Trimming removed 5 bases from V and 5 bases from J; junction bases left unmatched: 9. The CDR3 region has the DNA TGTGCCAGTAGTTTACTGGGACAGGGGGCGTCTACTGAAGCTTTCTTT. It specifies CASSLLGQGASTEAFF.

This clone came up once. V and J are TRBV30 and TRBJ2-7; no firm D call. Trimming shortened V by 0 bases and J by 6 bases, and 6 bases separated the two germline ends. The CDR3 covers 11 residues. CDR1 is GTSNPN and CDR2 is SVGIG in the germline V gene (reference sequence). The CDR3 nucleotides are TGTGCCTGGAGTGTTGTAGCCGAGCAGTACTTC. Its protein is CAWSVVAEQYF.

In this sample, this clone turned up a few times. The chain employs TRBV4-1 and TRBJ2-7; the D is unclear. This CDR3 is built from 15 residues. V lost 1 base to trimming and J lost 1 base, with 11 bases between them. Germline CDR1 and CDR2: MGHRA and YSYEKL. CDR3 sequence reads: CASSQVTAESYEQYF. CDR3 sequence (DNA): TGCGCCAGCAGCCAAGTTACAGCCGAATCCTACGAGCAGTACTTC.

The chain carries TRBV5-1 and TRBJ2-1; 8 bases map to TRBD2. J gave up 3 bases and V 5 bases, and 7 bases lay outside the gene matches. The germline gives CDR1 SGHRS, CDR2 YFSETQ. The CDR3 runs 15 residues. The CDR3 sequence: CASRAGTSRYNEQFF. As DNA, the CDR3 is TGCGCCAGCAGGGCCGGGACTAGTCGCTACAATGAGCAGTTCTTC.

This chain uses TRBV5-1 with TRBJ2-3, with 8 nucleotides matching TRBD2. Germline lookup yields CDR1 SGHRS and CDR2 YFSETQ. V trimming: 4 bases; J trimming: 2 bases; junction bases outside the gene matches: 6. The CDR3 runs to 15 residues. The CDR3 DNA reads as TGCGCCAGCAGCCCCGGGAGGGCCTTCACAGATACGCAGTATTTT. Its protein product is CASSPGRAFTDTQYF.